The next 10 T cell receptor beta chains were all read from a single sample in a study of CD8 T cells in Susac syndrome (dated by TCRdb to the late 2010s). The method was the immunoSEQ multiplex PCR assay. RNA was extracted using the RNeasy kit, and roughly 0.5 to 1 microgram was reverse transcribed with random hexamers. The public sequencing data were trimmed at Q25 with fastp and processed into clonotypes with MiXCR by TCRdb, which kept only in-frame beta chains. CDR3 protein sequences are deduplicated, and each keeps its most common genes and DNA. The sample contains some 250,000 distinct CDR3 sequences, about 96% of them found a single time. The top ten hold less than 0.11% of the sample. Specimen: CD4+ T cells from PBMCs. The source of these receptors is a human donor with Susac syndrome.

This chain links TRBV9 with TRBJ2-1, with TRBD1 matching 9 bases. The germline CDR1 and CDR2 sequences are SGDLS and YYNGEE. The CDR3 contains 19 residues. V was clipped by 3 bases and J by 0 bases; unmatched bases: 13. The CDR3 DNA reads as TGTGCCAGCAGCGCAATAGGGGGACAGGGCCTCGGCTCCTACAATGAGCAGTTCTTC. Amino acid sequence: CASSAIGGQGLGSYNEQFF.

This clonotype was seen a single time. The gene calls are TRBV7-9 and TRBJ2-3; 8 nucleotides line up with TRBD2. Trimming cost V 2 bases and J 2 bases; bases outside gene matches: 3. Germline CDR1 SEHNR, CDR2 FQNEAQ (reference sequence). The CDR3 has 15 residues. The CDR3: CASSLKLADTDTQYF. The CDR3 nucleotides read TGTGCCAGCAGCTTAAAACTAGCGGACACAGATACGCAGTATTTT.

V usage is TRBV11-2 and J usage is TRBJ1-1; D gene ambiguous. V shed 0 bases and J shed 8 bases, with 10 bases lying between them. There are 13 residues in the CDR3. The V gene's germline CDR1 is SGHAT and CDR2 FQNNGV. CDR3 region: CASSLDSGFEAFF. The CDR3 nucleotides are TGTGCCAGCAGCTTAGATTCGGGTTTCGAAGCTTTCTTT.

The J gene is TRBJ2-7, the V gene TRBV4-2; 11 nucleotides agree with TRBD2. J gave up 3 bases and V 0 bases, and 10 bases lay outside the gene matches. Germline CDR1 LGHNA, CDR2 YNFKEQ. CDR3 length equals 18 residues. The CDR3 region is CASSQDSLISGRDYEQYF. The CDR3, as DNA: TGTGCCAGCAGCCAAGATTCCTTAATTAGCGGGAGGGACTACGAGCAGTACTTC.

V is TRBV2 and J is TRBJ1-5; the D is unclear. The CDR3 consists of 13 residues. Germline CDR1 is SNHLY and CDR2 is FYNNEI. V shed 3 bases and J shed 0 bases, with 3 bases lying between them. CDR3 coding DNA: TGTGCCAGCAGTGACAATAGCAATCAGCCCCAGCATTTT. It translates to CASSDNSNQPQHF.

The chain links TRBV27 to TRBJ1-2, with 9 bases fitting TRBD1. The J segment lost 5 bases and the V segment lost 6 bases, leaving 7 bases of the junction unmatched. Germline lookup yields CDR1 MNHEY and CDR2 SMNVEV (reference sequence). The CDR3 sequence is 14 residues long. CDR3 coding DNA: TGTGCCAGCAGACCGATGGACAGGGGTTATGGCTACACCTTC. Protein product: CASRPMDRGYGYTF.

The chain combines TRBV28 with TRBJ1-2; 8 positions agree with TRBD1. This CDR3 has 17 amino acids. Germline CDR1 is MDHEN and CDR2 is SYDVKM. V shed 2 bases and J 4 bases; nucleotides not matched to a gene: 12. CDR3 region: CASSLGVDREVVYGYTF. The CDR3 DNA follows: TGTGCCAGCAGTTTAGGTGTGGACAGGGAAGTCGTCTATGGCTACACCTTC.

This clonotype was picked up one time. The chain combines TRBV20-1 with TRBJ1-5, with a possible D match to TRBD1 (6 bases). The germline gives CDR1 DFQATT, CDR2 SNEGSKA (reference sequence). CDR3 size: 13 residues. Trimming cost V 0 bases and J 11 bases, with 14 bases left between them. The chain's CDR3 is CSARDRSGGSQHF. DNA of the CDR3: TGCAGTGCTAGAGATCGTTCGGGGGGCTCCCAGCATTTT.

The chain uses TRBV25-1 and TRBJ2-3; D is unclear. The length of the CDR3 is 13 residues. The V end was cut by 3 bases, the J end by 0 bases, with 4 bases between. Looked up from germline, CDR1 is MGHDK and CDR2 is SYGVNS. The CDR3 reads CASSEASTDTQYF. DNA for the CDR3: TGTGCCAGCAGTGAGGCTAGCACAGATACGCAGTATTTT.

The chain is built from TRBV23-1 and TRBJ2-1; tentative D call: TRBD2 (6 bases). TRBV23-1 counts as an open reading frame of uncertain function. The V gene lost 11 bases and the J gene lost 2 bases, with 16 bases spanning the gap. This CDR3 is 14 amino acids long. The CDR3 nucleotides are TGCGCCGACGGTGGGAGGCCTCCCTACAATGAGCAGTTCTTC. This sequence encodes CADGGRPPYNEQFF.